A selection of T cell receptor beta chains follows, all from one sample in a study of shared clonotypes between healthy human individuals. TCRdb keeps only in-frame clones here, not all; method: immunoSEQ multiplex PCR. The table includes 2 million to 2.5 million clones, 85% to 95% detected once. Material for sequencing was naive CD8+ T cells from PBMCs. The receptors were gathered from a man aged 18 to 29 in good health. Some clones in this sample may be carry-over from other donors' samples. The CDR3 runs from the conserved cysteine through the conserved F or W. The order of the fields is CDR3 DNA, CDR3 protein, D gene, J gene, V gene, clone size. A D gene is named only where the DNA matches it firmly. Clone sizes are given selectively: once, few, many, or a class where the clone is expanded.

CDR3nt: TGTGCCAGCAGGGGGCTAGCCAATGAGCAGTTCTTC
CDR3aa: CASRGLANEQFF
d_gene: -
j_gene: TRBJ2-1
v_gene: TRBV5-5
abundance: -

CDR3nt: TGTGCCAGCAGTCTTTTCAGGGCCACTGAAGCTTTCTTT
CDR3aa: CASSLFRATEAFF
d_gene: -
j_gene: TRBJ1-1
v_gene: TRBV28
abundance: few

CDR3nt: TGCAGCGTTGAAGACTCTCACGGGTGGGACAATGAGCAGTTCTTC
CDR3aa: CSVEDSHGWDNEQFF
d_gene: -
j_gene: TRBJ2-1
v_gene: TRBV29-1
abundance: -

CDR3nt: TGCGCCAGCAGCCACGGGACGGGGTTGGTCGATGAGCAGTTCTTC
CDR3aa: CASSHGTGLVDEQFF
d_gene: -
j_gene: TRBJ2-1
v_gene: TRBV4-1
abundance: -

CDR3nt: TGTGCCAGCAGCGTAGGGACAGGCCCCCGAACTTCCTACGAGCAGTACTTC
CDR3aa: CASSVGTGPRTSYEQYF
d_gene: TRBD1
j_gene: TRBJ2-7
v_gene: TRBV9
abundance: once

CDR3nt: TGCGCCAGCAGCCAAGATCGGCGCCATCGGCAGTACTTC
CDR3aa: CASSQDRRHRQYF
d_gene: -
j_gene: TRBJ2-7
v_gene: TRBV4-1
abundance: -

CDR3nt: TGCCATACCCGGGGCACAGATACGCAGTATTTT
CDR3aa: CHTRGTDTQYF
d_gene: -
j_gene: TRBJ2-3
v_gene: TRBV27
abundance: -

CDR3nt: TGTGCCAGCAGTTACACGACAGGGGCAGATACGCAGTATTTT
CDR3aa: CASSYTTGADTQYF
d_gene: TRBD1
j_gene: TRBJ2-3
v_gene: TRBV6-5
abundance: -

CDR3nt: TGTGCCAGCAGCTTAGACGCCAGAGCTACAGATACGCAGTATTTT
CDR3aa: CASSLDARATDTQYF
d_gene: -
j_gene: TRBJ2-3
v_gene: TRBV11-2
abundance: -

CDR3nt: TGCAGCGTTGAAGAACTAGCGGGAGGGGCAGATACGCAGTATTTT
CDR3aa: CSVEELAGGADTQYF
d_gene: TRBD2
j_gene: TRBJ2-3
v_gene: TRBV29-1
abundance: once

CDR3nt: TGTGCCAGCAGCTTGGGGACCGCCCGGACAGATACGCAGTATTTT
CDR3aa: CASSLGTARTDTQYF
d_gene: -
j_gene: TRBJ2-3
v_gene: TRBV5-4
abundance: -

CDR3nt: TGTGCCAGCAGGAACGAATACAATGAGCAGTTCTTC
CDR3aa: CASRNEYNEQFF
d_gene: -
j_gene: TRBJ2-1
v_gene: TRBV7-2
abundance: -

CDR3nt: TGTGCCAGCAGCTCCGGGACAGGGCGCTACGAGCAGTACTTC
CDR3aa: CASSSGTGRYEQYF
d_gene: TRBD1
j_gene: TRBJ2-7
v_gene: TRBV11-2
abundance: -